This is a list of T cell receptor beta chains from one sample in a study of spatial heterogeneity in lung cancer. One entry per CDR3 protein, called by TCRdb with MiXCR from the 5' RACE reads. The table shows about 110,000 distinct CDR3 sequences, with 10% to 14% occurring only once. Sequencing was performed on PBMCs, taken at follow-up. The receptor set was obtained from a female donor with early-stage non-small cell lung cancer. CDR3s include the opening cysteine and the closing phenylalanine or tryptophan. Clone size is given for some rows only: seen once, a few or many times, or a class if the clone is expanded.

clone size,V gene,J gene,CDR3 protein
NA,TRBV20-1,TRBJ2-1,CSAREILYNEQFF
few,TRBV20-1,TRBJ1-2,CSASGFANYGYTF
few,TRBV27,TRBJ2-1,CASRQEAGRSPVVQFF
many,TRBV12-3/TRBV12-4,TRBJ2-1,CASSPRGGRFYNEQFF
NA,TRBV20-1,TRBJ2-1,CSASRSRASYNEQFF
few,TRBV20-1,TRBJ2-5,CSVQVGETQYF
few,TRBV20-1,TRBJ2-7,CSARTQGEQYF
few,TRBV12-3/TRBV12-4,TRBJ2-4,CASSSSGRMNIQYF
many,TRBV5-1,TRBJ2-1,CASSESWVNYNEQFF
NA,TRBV4-2,TRBJ1-4,CASSRDRGWSEKLFF
few,TRBV5-1,TRBJ1-1,CASSLEAESEAFF
NA,TRBV24-1,TRBJ1-5,CATSGRGNQPQHF
NA,TRBV30,TRBJ2-5,CAWSVERTPTYQETQYF
NA,TRBV7-9,TRBJ2-7,CASSSPGRGMSYEQYF
NA,TRBV2,TRBJ2-1,CASSEATLRSYNEQFF
NA,TRBV9,TRBJ2-3,CASSVVGQGPDTQYF
NA,TRBV27,TRBJ2-3,CASSYSGGYTQYF
NA,TRBV3-1,TRBJ2-3,CASIGLRSTDTQYF
few,TRBV4-1,TRBJ1-1,CASSQDLFRQGEAFF
NA,TRBV19,TRBJ2-1,CASSPGTSGRGNEQFF
many,TRBV29-1,TRBJ1-5,CSVAAGNSNQPQHF
many,TRBV27,TRBJ1-5,CASSGQSINQPQHF
many,TRBV11-2,TRBJ2-1,CASRKPGPPGQFF
many,TRBV5-6,TRBJ2-1,CASSSGLARYNEQFF
NA,TRBV28,TRBJ2-1,CASSRNLWVGRRDEQFF
NA,TRBV30,TRBJ2-5,CAWSVGLETQYF
many,TRBV7-2,TRBJ2-3,CASSREGGRQGDTDTQYF
many,TRBV10-3,TRBJ2-5,CAISQVTRDGQETQYF
NA,TRBV5-1,TRBJ2-1,CASSFGAGPVDEQFF
NA,TRBV18,TRBJ1-1,CASSPVMGGWTEAFF
NA,TRBV19,TRBJ2-3,CASSRIPTLAGGGDTQYF
many,TRBV4-1,TRBJ1-1,CASSQPNRALNTEAFF
few,TRBV5-1,TRBJ2-3,CASSYLTGTSGSPSSDTQYF
many,TRBV11-2,TRBJ1-5,CASSLARGSNQPQHF
once,TRBV4-3,TRBJ2-1,CASSQDSGDSYNEQFF
many,TRBV3-1,TRBJ2-7,CASSLYKGGEQYF
NA,TRBV24-1,TRBJ2-2,CATSDPNTGELFF
NA,TRBV28,TRBJ1-1,CASKDRAGTEAFF
many,TRBV2,TRBJ1-6,CASSLQGAKSPLHF
NA,TRBV6-1,TRBJ2-1,CASSETLAGRNEQFF
many,TRBV5-1,TRBJ2-3,CASSLVPGPSTDTQYF
many,TRBV6-6,TRBJ2-1,CASSYGGRGAEQFF
few,TRBV27,TRBJ1-1,CASSAYRKNTEAFF
NA,TRBV10-3,TRBJ2-7,CAISSQGQGVSEQYF
NA,TRBV28,TRBJ2-5,CASCLLRETQYF
few,TRBV7-9,TRBJ1-5,CASSLSRTGDDSNQPQHF
many,TRBV4-2,TRBJ2-7,CASSQDWGTRSYEQYF
NA,TRBV24-1,TRBJ1-2,CATSDGTGGDYGYTF
NA,TRBV10-2,TRBJ2-1,CASRVSGDNEQFF
NA,TRBV29-1,TRBJ2-5,CSVGMGARKETQYF
NA,TRBV11-2,TRBJ2-1,CASRGLVGGPGSYNEQFF
NA,TRBV12-3/TRBV12-4,TRBJ2-7,CASSAGQGAYEQYF
NA,TRBV20-1,TRBJ1-4,CSAVAFGGYEKLFF
NA,TRBV7-9,TRBJ1-1,CASSLRDRVLEAFF
many,TRBV7-2,TRBJ2-1,CASSGMTSGLLFF
few,TRBV12-3/TRBV12-4,TRBJ1-4,CASRTGQTEKLFF
NA,TRBV15,TRBJ1-2,CATSSMTTGHRRYGYTF